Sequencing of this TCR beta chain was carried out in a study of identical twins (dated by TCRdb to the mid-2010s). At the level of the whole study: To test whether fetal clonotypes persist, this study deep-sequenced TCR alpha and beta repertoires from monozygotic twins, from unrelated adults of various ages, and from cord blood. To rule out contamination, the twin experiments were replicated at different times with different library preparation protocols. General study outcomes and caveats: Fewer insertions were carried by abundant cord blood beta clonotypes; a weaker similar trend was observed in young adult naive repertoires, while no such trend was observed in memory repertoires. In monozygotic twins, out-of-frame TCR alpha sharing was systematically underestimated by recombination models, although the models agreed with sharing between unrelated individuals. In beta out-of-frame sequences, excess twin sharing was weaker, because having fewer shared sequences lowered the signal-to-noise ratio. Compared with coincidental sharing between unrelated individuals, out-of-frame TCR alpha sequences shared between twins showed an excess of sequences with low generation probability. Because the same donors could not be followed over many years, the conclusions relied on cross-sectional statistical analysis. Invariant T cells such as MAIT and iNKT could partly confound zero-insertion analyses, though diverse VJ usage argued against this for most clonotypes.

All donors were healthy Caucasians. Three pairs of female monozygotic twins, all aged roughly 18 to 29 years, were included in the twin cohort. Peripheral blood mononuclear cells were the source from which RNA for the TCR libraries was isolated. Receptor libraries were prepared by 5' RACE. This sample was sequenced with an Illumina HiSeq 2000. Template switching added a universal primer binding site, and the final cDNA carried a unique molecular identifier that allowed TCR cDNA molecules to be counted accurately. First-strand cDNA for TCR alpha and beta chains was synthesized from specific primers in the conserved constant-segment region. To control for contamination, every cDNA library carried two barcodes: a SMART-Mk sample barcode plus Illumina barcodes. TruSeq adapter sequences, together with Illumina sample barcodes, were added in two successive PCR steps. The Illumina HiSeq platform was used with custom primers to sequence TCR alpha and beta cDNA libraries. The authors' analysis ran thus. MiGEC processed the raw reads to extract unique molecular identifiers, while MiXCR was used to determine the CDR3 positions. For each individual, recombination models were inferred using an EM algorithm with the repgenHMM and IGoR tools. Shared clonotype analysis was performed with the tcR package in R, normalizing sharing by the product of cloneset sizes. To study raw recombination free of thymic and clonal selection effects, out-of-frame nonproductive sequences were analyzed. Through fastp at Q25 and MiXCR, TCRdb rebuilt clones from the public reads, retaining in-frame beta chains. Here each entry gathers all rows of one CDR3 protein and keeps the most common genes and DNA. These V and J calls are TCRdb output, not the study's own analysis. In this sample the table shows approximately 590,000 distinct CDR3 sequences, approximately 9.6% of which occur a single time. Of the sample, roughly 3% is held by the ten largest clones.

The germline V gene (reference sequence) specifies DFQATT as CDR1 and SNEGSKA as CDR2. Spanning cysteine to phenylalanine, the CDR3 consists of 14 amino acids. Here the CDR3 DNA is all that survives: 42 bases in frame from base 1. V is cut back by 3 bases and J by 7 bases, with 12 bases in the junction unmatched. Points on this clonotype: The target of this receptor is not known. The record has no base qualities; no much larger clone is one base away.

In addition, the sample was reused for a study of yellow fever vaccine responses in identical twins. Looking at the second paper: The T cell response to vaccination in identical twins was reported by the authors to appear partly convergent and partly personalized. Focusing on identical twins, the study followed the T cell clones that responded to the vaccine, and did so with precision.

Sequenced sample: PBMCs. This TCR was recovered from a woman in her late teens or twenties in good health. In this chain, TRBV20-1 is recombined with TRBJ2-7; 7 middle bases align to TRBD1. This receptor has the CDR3 CSASWGQMIREQYF. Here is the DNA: TGCAGTGCTAGCTGGGGACAGATGATACGAGAGCAGTACTTC.